These T cell receptor beta chains were read from a single sample in a study of CD4 T cells in relation to SARS-CoV-2 and coronaviruses. Repertoires were generated with immunoSEQ multiplex PCR, while TCRdb's copy carries only in-frame clones and drops some. There are under 20,000 clones in the sample; roughly 80% occur only once, and around 16% lies in the top ten. Their antigen targets remain unknown. The sequenced sample was CD4+ T cells from PBMCs, cultured in vitro. These TCRs come from a human donor in good health. Both conserved end residues are part of each CDR3. Fields, in order: V gene, CDR3 protein.

V gene: TRBV28
CDR3 protein: CASSFYPQGDNGYTF

V gene: TRBV19
CDR3 protein: CASSMGANHEKLFF

V gene: TRBV18
CDR3 protein: CASSPRLLDLALSSGNTIYF

V gene: TRBV19
CDR3 protein: CASRDRPGATNEKLFF

V gene: TRBV28
CDR3 protein: CASSLYGDADTGELFF

V gene: TRBV7-9
CDR3 protein: CASSLAGHTNGEQFF

V gene: TRBV24-1
CDR3 protein: CATSDYGETQYF

V gene: TRBV27
CDR3 protein: CASSYTYGYQETQYF

V gene: TRBV7-3
CDR3 protein: CASSPPDNTGELFF

V gene: TRBV6-5
CDR3 protein: CASIGIFLNTEAFF

V gene: TRBV2
CDR3 protein: CASSTHTGELFF

V gene: TRBV19
CDR3 protein: CASRQDNFFYNEQFF

V gene: TRBV3-1/TRBV3-2
CDR3 protein: CASSLSGQGGTEAFF

V gene: TRBV5-8
CDR3 protein: CASSLVTSGRAVDEQFF

V gene: TRBV3-1/TRBV3-2
CDR3 protein: CASSQTGVGTDTQYF

V gene: TRBV11-2
CDR3 protein: CASSNLGGLYEQYF

V gene: TRBV28
CDR3 protein: CASSLSAGYGYTF

V gene: TRBV5-4
CDR3 protein: CASFDQGRYYGYTF

V gene: TRBV7-9
CDR3 protein: CASSPGTGVETQYF

V gene: TRBV6-6
CDR3 protein: CASSPAQGRLGGYNEQFF

V gene: TRBV3-1/TRBV3-2
CDR3 protein: CASSQDSGQGRTRVF

V gene: TRBV2
CDR3 protein: CASSVQGDSNQPQHF

V gene: TRBV24-1
CDR3 protein: CATSDSLGQNTEAFF

V gene: TRBV5-1
CDR3 protein: CASSLDSTGSQPQHF

V gene: TRBV13
CDR3 protein: CASSLHGTNQPQHF

V gene: TRBV6-4
CDR3 protein: CASSESYAGPYEQYF

V gene: TRBV24-1
CDR3 protein: CATSDSSGTGLNQPQHF

V gene: TRBV28
CDR3 protein: CASSLVAQPQHF

V gene: TRBV27
CDR3 protein: CASSLTGNYGYTF

V gene: TRBV24-1
CDR3 protein: CATSDFGQGTDTQYF

V gene: TRBV5-8
CDR3 protein: CASSSIPGQGNTEAFF

V gene: TRBV6-5
CDR3 protein: CASKPKVTVYTEAFF

V gene: TRBV3-1/TRBV3-2
CDR3 protein: CASSLSKGASTDTQYF

V gene: TRBV2
CDR3 protein: CASSEGTAEQFF

V gene: TRBV7-9
CDR3 protein: CASSLTVGEKLFF

V gene: TRBV27
CDR3 protein: CASSLSSGPFYEQYF